This record concerns one T cell receptor beta chain sequence. Its target antigen remains unknown. No much larger clone exists at a distance of one base, and base qualities are not known. TCRbeta CDR3 regions were amplified from genomic DNA using the immunoSEQ Assay, a bias-controlled multiplex PCR. Per the authors' processing: Within the assay, amplification of reference gene primers was used to estimate how many nucleated cells each sample contained. Sequence reads were collapsed and filtered to measure the absolute abundance of every unique TCRbeta CDR3 rearrangement. Productive Simpson clonality was computed per sample as the square root of Simpson's diversity index over productive rearrangements. The source is immuneACCESS, and TCRdb retained only in-frame sequences with V and J called. Part of the clones is not carried over; for the studies checked, unresolved V genes explain less than half of this, and the remainder is unexplained. That table is the source of V, J and clone size, and D and trimming were worked out from the DNA. This sample comprises roughly 250,000 clones, under 85% of them detected only once. The ten largest clonotypes hold 0.7% to 0.9% of the sample.

At one collaborating source in Seattle, patients were enrolled during active infection and were followed longitudinally through the course of disease. The collaborating institutions used their own protocols to collect whole blood in K2EDTA tubes. Collaborator samples were shipped for TCRbeta analysis as frozen whole blood, isolated PBMCs, or DNA extracted from either sample type. The data stem from a study of blood T cell repertoires in COVID-19 (dated by TCRdb to about 2020). In the study overall: The collaborator samples originated in the United States, Italy and Spain and spanned the acute and convalescent phases of COVID-19. The prospective study material was composed of cDNA or gDNA derived from T cells, B-cell-depleted T cells, or PBMCs. Subjects who had been exposed to COVID-19, were actively infected with it, or had recovered from it provided the deeply sampled blood TCRbeta repertoires that made up the dataset. Where available, HLA class I and class II types were obtained from metadata supplied by the sample provider rather than from assay-based typing. The repertoires were released in a freely available public database meant as a resource for research on the immune response to SARS-CoV-2. The samples were drawn from two sources: the first 160 participants of the ongoing ImmuneRACE study, and 950 to 1,500 subjects contributed by 6 global collaborators. A de-identified subject ID, COVID-19 status, age in years and sex were almost always included in the sample metadata.

The study at large found these results: How much clinical and demographic metadata was included differed by source and by participant, and the metadata was provided uncurated.

The clonotype comes from a human donor with COVID-19, enrolled during active disease. The donor label of this sample is uncertain. Sequenced: peripheral blood.

The CDR3 region: CASSRGREGTGELFF. The sequenced DNA is TGTGCCAGCAGCAGAGGAAGGGAGGGCACCGGGGAGCTGTTTTTT. The receptor chain draws on TRBV7-9 and TRBJ2-2, with 7 central nucleotides matching TRBD2. At the junction V is shortened by 5 bases and J by 4 bases; bases outside the gene matches: 7. From the cysteine up to the phenylalanine, the CDR3 has a length of 15 residues. Just CDR3 DNA is preserved here, 45 bases in frame from base 1. CDR1 SEHNR and CDR2 FQNEAQ were looked up in the germline V gene (reference sequence).